This entry lists 16 T cell receptor beta chains sequenced from one sample in a study of T cell clonotyping in hematopoietic cell transplantation. Sequencing was performed with immunoSEQ multiplex PCR; in TCRdb, only in-frame clones are kept and a portion is missing. The sample yields about 13,000 clones, 80% to 95% seen once. The source material was PBMCs, sampled 100 days after allogeneic stem cell transplant. The receptor set was obtained from a female patient aged 50 to 60 who had an allogeneic stem cell transplant from an unrelated donor, so the T cells may come from the graft donor. Some clones in this sample may be carry-over from other donors' samples.

The chain recombines TRBV30 with TRBJ2-1; D ambiguous. This CDR3 spans 12 amino acids. The germline gives CDR1 GTSNPN, CDR2 SVGIG (reference sequence). V was cut by 0 bases and J by 10 bases, with 10 bases left in between. For the CDR3, the DNA is TGTGCCTGGAGTGTTCTCGGTGGGGAGCAGTTCTTC. It yields the protein CAWSVLGGEQFF.

The chain carries TRBV5-1 and TRBJ2-5, with 11 bases aligning to TRBD2. This CDR3 has 15 residues. Germline lookup yields CDR1 SGHRS and CDR2 YFSETQ. Trimming at V came to 5 bases and at J to 5 bases, leaving 8 bases not matched to a gene. This CDR3 reads CASSRASGRLETQYF. The CDR3 DNA follows: TGCGCCAGCAGTCGGGCTAGCGGGAGGTTGGAGACCCAGTACTTC. Full variable domain (outside the CDR3, taken from reference TRBV5-1 and TRBJ2-5): KAGVTQTPRYLIKTRGQQVTLSCSPISGHRSVSWYQQTPGQGLQFLFEYFSETQRNKGNFPGRFSGRQFSNSRSEMNVSTLELGDSALYLCASSRASGRLETQYFGPGTRLLVL.

The J gene is TRBJ2-3, the V gene TRBV2; D might be TRBD1 (6 bases). The CDR3 is made up of 11 amino acids. Trimming removed 8 bases at V and 5 bases at J, with 8 bases between. Germline CDR1 is SNHLY and CDR2 is FYNNEI. The CDR3 bases are TGTGCCAGCCACAGGGTAGATACGCAGTATTTT. This encodes CASHRVDTQYF.

This chain links TRBV9 with TRBJ1-3; TRBD1 agrees at 9 bases. Unmatched junction bases numbered 2, after V lost 3 bases and J lost 4 bases. The CDR3 runs 14 residues. The germline V gene has CDR1 SGDLS and CDR2 YYNGEE. The CDR3 sequence is CASSATGGGNTIYF. CDR3 DNA sequence: TGTGCCAGCAGCGCGACAGGGGGAGGAAACACCATATATTTT.

This clone was seen a handful of times. The chain employs TRBV5-6 and TRBJ1-3, with a possible D match to TRBD1 (5 bases). Germline loops: CDR1 SGHDT, CDR2 YYEEEE. This CDR3 has 16 amino acids. V was pared by 2 bases and J by 0 bases, with 12 bases between. Written as DNA, the CDR3 is TGTGCCAGCAGCTTATTGGCCGGGGCCTCTGGAAACACCATATATTTT. Its protein product is CASSLLAGASGNTIYF.

The gene calls are TRBV6-5 and TRBJ1-6, with 7 bases lining up with TRBD1. Germline loops: CDR1 MNHEY, CDR2 SVGAGI. The length of the CDR3 is 15 residues. V was pared by 6 bases and J by 2 bases, with 4 bases of the junction left unmatched. The CDR3 DNA reads as TGTGCCAGCAGGCTGGGACAGACCTATAATTCACCCCTCCACTTT. Protein: CASRLGQTYNSPLHF.

This rearrangement joins TRBV6-5 to TRBJ1-2; the D is unclear. The length of the CDR3 is 12 residues. Germline V lookup: CDR1 MNHEY, CDR2 SVGAGI. V was pared by 5 bases and J by 8 bases, with 12 bases between. The CDR3 bases are TGTGCCAGCAGTCCCGCCGGGAGCGGCTACACCTTC. This encodes CASSPAGSGYTF.

The DNA for the CDR3 is TGCAGTGCTAGGGGAGACACTGAAGCTTTCTTT. It codes for CSARGDTEAFF. The gene calls are TRBV20-1 and TRBJ1-1; D remains ambiguous. The CDR3 has 11 amino acids. V lost 3 bases and J lost 3, with 5 bases in between. Germline V gene lookup returns CDR1 DFQATT and CDR2 SNEGSKA (reference sequence).

A note on this clone: The junction shows a germline mismatch at one end, possibly a read error. The J gene is TRBJ1-5, the V gene TRBV6-1; D might be TRBD1 (5 bases). The germline V gene encodes CDR1 MNHNS and CDR2 SASEGT. The CDR3 spans 14 residues. The CDR3 sequence is CASTEQDYNQPQHF. Here the CDR3 DNA reads TGTGCCAGCACTGAACAGGACTACAATCAGCCCCAGCATTTT.

The chain joins TRBV5-6 to TRBJ1-5; 7 bases fit TRBD1. Germline V gene data show CDR1 as SGHDT and CDR2 as YYEEEE. CDR3 length: 15 residues. Trimming removed 3 bases from V and 5 bases from J; junction bases left unmatched: 8. CDR3 region: CASSSLDRVDQPQHF. As DNA, the CDR3 is TGTGCCAGCAGCTCATTAGACAGGGTAGATCAGCCCCAGCATTTT.

This chain connects TRBV27 to TRBJ2-1; 13 bases agree with TRBD2. J lost 16 bases, V lost 4 bases, and 13 bases had no gene match. Germline V gives CDR1 MNHEY, CDR2 SMNVEV (reference sequence). The CDR3 is 15 amino acids. The CDR3 coding sequence is TGTGCCAGCAGTTCGTGGACTAGCGGGAGTATTATTCCTTTCTTC. This codes for CASSSWTSGSIIPFF.

The chain uses TRBV4-3 and TRBJ2-2, with 13 bases aligning to TRBD2. Trimming cost V 2 bases and J 5 bases; bases outside gene matches: 5. Germline CDR1 LGHNA, CDR2 YSLEER. The length of the CDR3 is 17 residues. Written as DNA, the CDR3 is TGCGCCAGCAGCCAACGGACTAGCGGGGGCGGAACCGGGGAGCTGTTTTTT. This encodes CASSQRTSGGGTGELFF.

The chain uses TRBV15 and TRBJ1-6; 9 bases agree with TRBD1. The CDR3 is 15 residues long. V trimming: 1 base; J trimming: 10 bases; junction bases outside the gene matches: 5. Per germline, CDR1 LNHNV and CDR2 YYDKDF (reference sequence). CDR3 DNA sequence: TGTGCCACCAGCAGAGCTACAGGGGGCGAGTCACCCCTCCACTTT. Translating gives CATSRATGGESPLHF.

This clone was picked up one time. The V and J genes are TRBV19 and TRBJ2-2; D is uncertain. The CDR3 contains 13 residues. With 4 bases removed from V and 3 bases from J, the gap between germline ends came to 6 bases. The germline gives CDR1 LNHDA, CDR2 SQIVND (reference sequence). CDR3 nucleotide sequence: TGTGCCAGTAGTAGTACGTACACCGGGGAGCTGTTTTTT. It specifies CASSSTYTGELFF.

The chain recombines TRBV9 with TRBJ1-2, with 8 bases matching TRBD1. The CDR3 totals 16 residues. Unmatched junction bases numbered 8, after V lost 0 bases and J lost 4 bases. The germline V gene has CDR1 SGDLS and CDR2 YYNGEE. Here the CDR3 DNA reads TGTGCCAGCAGCGTAGACTCGGTGGGACAGGTCTATGGCTACACCTTC. Translated, it gives CASSVDSVGQVYGYTF.

This chain connects TRBV4-3 to TRBJ1-4; tentatively, D is TRBD1 (5 bases). The ends were cut back, 5 bases at V and 6 bases at J, with 13 bases in the middle. CDR3 length equals 14 residues. The germline gives CDR1 LGHNA, CDR2 YSLEER. The CDR3 DNA is TGCGCCAGCAGCTTGGGGCCCTCCGATGAAAAACTGTTTTTT. This sequence encodes CASSLGPSDEKLFF.